The 12 T cell receptor beta chains reported below all come from one sample, sequenced in a study of T cell repertoires in cytomegalovirus infection. Each CDR3 protein gets one entry after TCRdb re-called the reads with MiXCR. This table has approximately 730,000 distinct CDR3 sequences, almost 30% appearing once. Antigen specificity for these receptors is unknown. The sample here was cultured CD8+ T cells from PBMCs, taken from culture after CMV antigen stimulation. The receptors originated from a human donor in good health (CMV status not recorded). Some clones in this sample may be carry-over from other donors' samples.

The gene calls are TRBV9 and TRBJ2-1; D gene unclear. The V gene's germline CDR1 is SGDLS and CDR2 YYNGEE. The length of the CDR3 is 18 residues. V gave up 3 bases and J gave up 0 bases, with 19 bases separating them. CDR3 nucleotides: TGTGCCAGCAGCGCCAGTGGGGTAGGATCGAGCTCCTACAATGAGCAGTTCTTC. As protein: CASSASGVGSSSYNEQFF.

This clonotype was seen a handful of times. The chain is built from TRBV2 and TRBJ2-1; 7 positions agree with TRBD2. CDR3 length: 16 residues. Germline lookup yields CDR1 SNHLY and CDR2 FYNNEI. Trimming at V came to 6 bases and at J to 4 bases, leaving 12 bases not matched to a gene. Here the CDR3 reads CASRGTPGLLYNEQFF. The CDR3 coding sequence is TGTGCCAGCAGAGGTACACCGGGACTACTATACAATGAGCAGTTCTTC.

Only one count was recorded for this clonotype. The chain couples TRBV6-6 to TRBJ2-7; 7 nucleotides line up with TRBD2. V gave up 6 bases and J gave up 4 bases; unmatched junction bases: 18. This CDR3 region has 17 residues. CDR1 and CDR2 from the germline V gene are MNHNY and SVGAGI (reference sequence). The CDR3 is CASSLTFQGLESYEQYF. The CDR3 nucleotides are TGTGCCAGCAGCCTTACCTTCCAAGGACTAGAGTCGTACGAGCAGTACTTC.

The J gene is TRBJ2-3, the V gene TRBV29-1; 15 nucleotides agree with TRBD2. The length of the CDR3 is 18 residues. The germline gives CDR1 SQVTM, CDR2 ANQGSEA. The ends lost 3 bases at V and 2 bases at J; junction bases unmatched: 9. This CDR3 reads CSVEGLAGGNLFTDTQYF. As DNA, the CDR3 is TGCAGCGTTGAGGGACTAGCGGGGGGAAACCTTTTCACAGATACGCAGTATTTT.

The rearrangement joins TRBV15 to TRBJ2-3, with TRBD2 as a possible D gene (6 bases). The ends were cut back, 2 bases at V and 4 bases at J, with 10 bases in the middle. This CDR3 has 14 residues. Germline V gene data show CDR1 as LNHNV and CDR2 as YYDKDF (reference sequence). The chain's CDR3 is CATSRSTSADTQYF. DNA for the CDR3: TGTGCCACCAGCAGATCGACTAGTGCAGATACGCAGTATTTT.

The CDR3: CASMWTVETEAFF. The CDR3 bases are TGCGCCAGCATGTGGACAGTCGAGACTGAAGCTTTCTTT. V gene TRBV4-1 combines with J gene TRBJ1-1, with a tentative D call TRBD1 (6 bases). The V gene's germline CDR1 is MGHRA and CDR2 YSYEKL. V was clipped by 7 bases and J by 5 bases, with 14 bases between them. CDR3 length: 13 residues.

In its sample, this clonotype was seen a few times. The V call is TRBV12-5, the J call TRBJ1-5; maybe TRBD1 (5 bases). The ends were cut back, 3 bases at V and 0 bases at J, with 9 bases in the middle. This CDR3 comprises 15 residues. Germline CDR1 is LGHNT and CDR2 is FRNRAP. CDR3 loop: CASGFQGGSNQPQHF. The CDR3 region has the DNA TGTGCTAGTGGTTTTCAGGGAGGTAGCAATCAGCCCCAGCATTTT. The entire variable domain, with the rest obtained from reference TRBV12-5 and TRBJ1-5, is as follows: DARVTQTPRHKVTEMGQEVTMRCQPILGHNTVFWYRQTMMQGLELLAYFRNRAPLDDSGMPKDRFSAEMPDATLATLKIQPSEPRDSAVYFCASGFQGGSNQPQHFGDGTRLSIL.

This chain joins TRBV12-3 or TRBV12-4 and TRBJ1-1; perhaps TRBD1 as D (6 bases). Trimming cost V 7 bases and J 0 bases, with 9 bases left between them. This CDR3 has 13 residues. The CDR3 nucleotides read TGTGCCAGCACTCACAGGGTGAACACTGAAGCTTTCTTT. It yields the protein CASTHRVNTEAFF.

This clonotype was seen only a few times. The V gene is TRBV2, the J gene TRBJ2-1; TRBD2 matches at 14 bases. With V trimmed by 6 bases and J by 7 bases, 8 bases remained unmatched. Germline assignment: CDR1 SNHLY and CDR2 FYNNEI. The CDR3 covers 16 residues. For the CDR3, the DNA is TGTGCCAGCAGAGCGACTAGCGGGGGGGCCAAGAATGAGCAGTTCTTC. Protein: CASRATSGGAKNEQFF.

A few counts support this clonotype. The gene calls are TRBV19 and TRBJ2-7, with 8 bases that match TRBD2. Trimming at V came to 5 bases and at J to 2 bases, leaving 5 bases not matched to a gene. Germline V gene sequence: CDR1 LNHDA, CDR2 SQIVND (reference sequence). The CDR3 is 14 amino acids. The chain's CDR3 is CASSFTSGPYEQYF. In DNA, the CDR3 is TGTGCCAGTAGTTTCACTAGCGGCCCCTACGAGCAGTACTTC.

In this sample, this clonotype turned up many times. This chain joins TRBV12-3 or TRBV12-4 and TRBJ1-6, with 7 bases fitting TRBD1. The CDR3 runs to 17 residues. Trimming took 6 bases from V and 1 from J; bases not matched to a gene: 9. The CDR3 sequence: CASSRDSLRSYNSPLHF. The CDR3 DNA is TGTGCCAGCAGCCGGGACAGCCTACGTTCCTATAATTCACCCCTCCACTTT.

This clonotype was observed a handful of times. This chain connects TRBV7-9 to TRBJ1-2; 11 positions match TRBD1. This CDR3 comprises 14 residues. V shed 6 bases, J shed 4 bases, and the junction held 4 bases outside the gene matches. CDR1 SEHNR and CDR2 FQNEAQ come from the germline V gene (reference sequence). The CDR3 sequence is CASRLDRGLYGYTF. DNA for the CDR3: TGTGCCAGCAGATTGGACAGGGGGCTCTATGGCTACACCTTC.